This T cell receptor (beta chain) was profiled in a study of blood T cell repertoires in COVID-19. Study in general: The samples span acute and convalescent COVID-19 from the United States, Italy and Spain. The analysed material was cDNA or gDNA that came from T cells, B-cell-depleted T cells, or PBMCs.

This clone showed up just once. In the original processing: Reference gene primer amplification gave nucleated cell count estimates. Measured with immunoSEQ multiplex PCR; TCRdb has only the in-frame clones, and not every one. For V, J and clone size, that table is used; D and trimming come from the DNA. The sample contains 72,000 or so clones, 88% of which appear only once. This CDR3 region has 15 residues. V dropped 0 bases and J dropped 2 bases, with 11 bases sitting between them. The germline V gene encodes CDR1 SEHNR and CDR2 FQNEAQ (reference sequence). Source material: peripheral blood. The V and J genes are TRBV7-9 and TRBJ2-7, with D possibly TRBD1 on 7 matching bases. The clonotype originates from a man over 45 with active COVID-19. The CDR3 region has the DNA TGTGCCAGCAGCTTAGCCGCGGGACAGACCTACGAGCAGTACTTC. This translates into CASSLAAGQTYEQYF.